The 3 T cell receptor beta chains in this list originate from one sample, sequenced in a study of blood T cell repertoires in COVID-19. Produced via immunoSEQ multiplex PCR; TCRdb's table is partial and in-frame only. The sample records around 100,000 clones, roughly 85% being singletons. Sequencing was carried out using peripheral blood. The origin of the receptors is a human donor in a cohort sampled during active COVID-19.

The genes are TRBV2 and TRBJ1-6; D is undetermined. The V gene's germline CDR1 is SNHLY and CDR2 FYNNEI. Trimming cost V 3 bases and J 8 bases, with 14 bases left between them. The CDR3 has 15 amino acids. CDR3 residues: CASSELSREDSPLHF. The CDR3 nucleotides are TGTGCCAGCAGTGAGCTGTCTAGGGAGGATTCACCCCTCCACTTT.

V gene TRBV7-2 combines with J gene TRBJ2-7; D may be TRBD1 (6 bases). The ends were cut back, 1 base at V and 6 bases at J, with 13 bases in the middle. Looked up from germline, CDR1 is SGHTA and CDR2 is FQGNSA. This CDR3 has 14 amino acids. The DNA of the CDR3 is TGTGCCAGCAGCTTAGAGGTAGGGGGTCCCGAGCAGTACTTC. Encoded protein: CASSLEVGGPEQYF.

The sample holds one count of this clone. The CDR3 DNA reads as TGTGCCACCAGAGAAATCACATATGGCTACACCTTC. Translation: CATREITYGYTF. The chain employs TRBV15 and TRBJ1-2; D gene uncertain. Trimming stripped 6 bases from V and 5 bases from J, with 10 bases between. Germline V gene lookup returns CDR1 LNHNV and CDR2 YYDKDF (reference sequence). The CDR3 loop spans 12 amino acids.